The 5 T cell receptor beta chains reported below all come from one sample, sequenced in a study of blood T cells in healthy people across ages. The second PCR ran 7 to 11 cycles with a sample-barcoded 5' primer and J-beta primers. TCRdb re-analysed the 5' RACE reads in MiXCR, keeping a single row per CDR3 protein. The profile shows just over 800,000 distinct CDR3 sequences, approximately 67% of them singletons. The sample comprised blood. Source of these receptors: a man under 40 in good health.

This clonotype was detected only once. The rearrangement uses TRBV29-1 and TRBJ1-2; D is perhaps TRBD1 (6 bases). V dropped 1 base and J dropped 6 bases, with 21 bases sitting between them. The CDR3 spans 16 residues. The germline CDR1 and CDR2 sequences are SQVTM and ANQGSEA. CDR3 protein: CSVEVWSTRGNHGYTF. DNA for the CDR3: TGCAGCGTTGAAGTTTGGTCAACCAGGGGAAACCATGGCTACACCTTC. The full variable domain, in which reference TRBV29-1 and TRBJ1-2 provide the parts outside the CDR3, is SAVISQKPSRDICQRGTSLTIQCQVDSQVTMMFWYRQQPGQSLTLIATANQGSEATYESGFVIDKFPISRPNLTFSTLTVSNMSPEDSSIYLCSVEVWSTRGNHGYTFGSGTRLTVV.

This clonotype occurred a few times. The CDR3 loop reads CASNQGTENIQYF. The CDR3 DNA reads TGTGCCAGCAACCAAGGAACAGAAAACATTCAGTACTTC. V gene TRBV2 combines with J gene TRBJ2-4; D unclear. V gave up 7 bases and J gave up 5 bases, with 12 bases separating them. In germline, CDR1 is SNHLY, CDR2 FYNNEI. The CDR3 is 13 residues long.

The rearrangement joins TRBV7-9 to TRBJ1-2; a weak D match, TRBD1 (5 bases). Germline CDR1 SEHNR, CDR2 FQNEAQ (reference sequence). With 3 bases removed from V and 3 bases from J, the gap between germline ends came to 14 bases. The CDR3 is made up of 15 amino acids. The CDR3 DNA follows: TGTGCCAGCAGCTTCCTGACAGTCGGACACTATGGCTACACCTTC. The encoded protein is CASSFLTVGHYGYTF.

The chain recombines TRBV27 with TRBJ2-4, with a tentative D call TRBD1 (5 bases). The DNA end is a closer match to TRBJ2-7, so the J assignment may be wrong. The CDR3 has 14 amino acids. Looked up from germline, CDR1 is MNHEY and CDR2 is SMNVEV (reference sequence). CDR3 DNA: TGTGCCAGCAATGGTGGACAACCACCCTACGAGCAGTACTTC. It translates to CASNGGQPPYEQYF.

This clonotype has only a few counts. The chain is built from TRBV5-8 and TRBJ1-2; D possibly corresponds to TRBD1 (5 bases). V gave up 4 bases and J gave up 8 bases, with 15 bases separating them. CDR3 length: 13 residues. Germline lookup yields CDR1 SGHTS and CDR2 YDEGEE. The CDR3 spells CASSLVDGDGYTF. The CDR3 DNA sequence: TGTGCCAGCAGCCTGGTGGACGGGGACGGCTACACCTTC. The complete variable domain, with remaining parts taken from reference TRBV5-8 and TRBJ1-2, reads EAGVTQSPTHLIKTRGQQATLRCSPISGHTSVYWYQQALGLGLQFLLWYDEGEERNRGNFPPRFSGRQFPNYSSELNVNALELEDSALYLCASSLVDGDGYTFGSGTRLTVV.